This T cell receptor (beta chain) was identified in a study of cytomegalovirus exposure and HLA in healthy donors. General observations from the study: In vitro assays verified that three CMV-associated chains recognized CMV antigens specifically.

PCR involved 60 Vbeta and 13 Jbeta primers. Profiling relied on immunoSEQ multiplex PCR, and the TCRdb table lists in-frame clones only, not all of them. The data show 120,000 or so clones, roughly 80% seen once. V dropped 4 bases and J dropped 6 bases, with 16 bases sitting between them. The germline gives CDR1 LGHNA, CDR2 YNFKEQ. The CDR3 has 14 amino acids. Regarding donors, all were healthy bone marrow donors. To note about this clone: What it recognizes is unknown.

This clonotype was obtained from a young man in good health and CMV-seropositive. The V and J genes are TRBV4-2 and TRBJ2-7, with a weak D call TRBD1 (5 bases). The sample was PBMCs. The CDR3 protein is CASSPPAQVTEQYF. CDR3 nucleotide sequence: TGTGCCAGCAGCCCTCCCGCACAGGTCACCGAGCAGTACTTC.